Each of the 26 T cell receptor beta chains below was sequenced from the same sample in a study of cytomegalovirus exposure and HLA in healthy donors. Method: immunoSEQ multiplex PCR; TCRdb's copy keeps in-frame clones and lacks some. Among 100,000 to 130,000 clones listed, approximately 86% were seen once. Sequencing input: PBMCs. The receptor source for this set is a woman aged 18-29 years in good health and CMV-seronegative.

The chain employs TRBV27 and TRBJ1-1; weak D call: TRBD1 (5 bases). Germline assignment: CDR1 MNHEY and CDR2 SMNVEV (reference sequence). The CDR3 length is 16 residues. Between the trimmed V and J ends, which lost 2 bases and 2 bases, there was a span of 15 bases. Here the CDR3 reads CASSLNPGPPNTEAFF. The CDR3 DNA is TGTGCCAGCAGTTTAAATCCAGGGCCTCCTAACACTGAAGCTTTCTTT.

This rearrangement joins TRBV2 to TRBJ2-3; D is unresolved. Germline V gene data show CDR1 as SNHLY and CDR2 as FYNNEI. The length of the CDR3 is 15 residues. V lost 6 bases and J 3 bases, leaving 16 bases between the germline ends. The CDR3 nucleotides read TGTGCCAGCAGAGAGAGTTTGTGGGCTACAGATACGCAGTATTTT. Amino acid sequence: CASRESLWATDTQYF. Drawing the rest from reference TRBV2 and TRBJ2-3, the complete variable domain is EPEVTQTPSHQVTQMGQEVILRCVPISNHLYFYWYRQILGQKVEFLVSFYNNEISEKSEIFDDQFSVERPDGSNFTLKIRSTKLEDSAMYFCASRESLWATDTQYFGPGTRLTVL.

CDR3 region: CASTLGEGTYEQYF. The CDR3 nucleotides read TGTGCCAGCACCCTTGGGGAGGGGACCTACGAGCAGTACTTC. This rearrangement joins TRBV6-1 to TRBJ2-7, with 7 bases identical to TRBD2. Per germline, CDR1 MNHNS and CDR2 SASEGT. Germline trimming cut 7 bases from V and 2 bases from J; bases unmatched to any gene: 8. This CDR3 is 14 amino acids long.

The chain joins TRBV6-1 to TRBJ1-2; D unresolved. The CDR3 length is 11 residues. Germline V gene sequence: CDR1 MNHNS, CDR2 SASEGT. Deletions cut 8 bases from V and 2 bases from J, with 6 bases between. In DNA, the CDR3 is TGTGCCAGCCGGTCGAACTATGGCTACACCTTC. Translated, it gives CASRSNYGYTF.

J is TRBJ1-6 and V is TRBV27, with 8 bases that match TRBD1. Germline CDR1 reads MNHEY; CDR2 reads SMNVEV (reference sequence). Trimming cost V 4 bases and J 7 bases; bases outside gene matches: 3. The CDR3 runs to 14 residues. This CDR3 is CASSWTGMNSPLHF. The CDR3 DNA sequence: TGTGCCAGCAGTTGGACAGGGATGAATTCACCCCTCCACTTT.

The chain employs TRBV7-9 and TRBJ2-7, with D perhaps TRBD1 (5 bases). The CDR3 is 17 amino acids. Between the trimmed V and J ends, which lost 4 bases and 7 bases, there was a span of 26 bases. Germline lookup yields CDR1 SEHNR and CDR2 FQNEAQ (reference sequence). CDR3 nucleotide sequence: TGTGCCAGCAGCTGTGTTGTGGGTCCAGGGTGGTCGCAGGAGCAGTACTTC. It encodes CASSCVVGPGWSQEQYF.

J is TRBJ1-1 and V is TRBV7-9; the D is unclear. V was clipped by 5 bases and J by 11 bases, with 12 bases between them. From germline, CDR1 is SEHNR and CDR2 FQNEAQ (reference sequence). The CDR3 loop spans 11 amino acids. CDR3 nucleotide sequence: TGTGCCAGCAGCCCGCCCGCAGGCGCTTTCTTT. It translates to CASSPPAGAFF.

CDR3 in DNA: TGTGCCAGCAGCTTGCGGGGACAGAGAAAAGAAAAACTGTTTTTT. Amino acids: CASSLRGQRKEKLFF. The V call is TRBV13, the J call TRBJ1-4; TRBD1 aligns across 7 bases. V dropped 3 bases and J dropped 8; count of bases not matched to a gene: 9. Germline lookup yields CDR1 PRHDT and CDR2 FYEKMQ (reference sequence). The CDR3 is 15 amino acids.

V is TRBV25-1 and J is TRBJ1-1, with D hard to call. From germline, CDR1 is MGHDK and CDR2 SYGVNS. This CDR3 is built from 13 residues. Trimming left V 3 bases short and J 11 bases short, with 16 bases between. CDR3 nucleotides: TGTGCCAGCAGTGAGACTCCGAGAGGAGGTGCTTTCTTT. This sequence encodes CASSETPRGGAFF. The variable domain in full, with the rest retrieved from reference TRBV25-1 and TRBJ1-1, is EADIYQTPRYLVIGTGKKITLECSQTMGHDKMYWYQQDPGMELHLIHYSYGVNSTEKGDLSSESTVSRIRTEHFPLTLESARPSHTSQYLCASSETPRGGAFFGQGTRLTVV.

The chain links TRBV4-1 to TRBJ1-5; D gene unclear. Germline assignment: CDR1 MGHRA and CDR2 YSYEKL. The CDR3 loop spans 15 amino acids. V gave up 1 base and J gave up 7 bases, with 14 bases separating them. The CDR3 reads CASSQVLVQRQPQHF. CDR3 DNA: TGCGCCAGCAGCCAAGTGCTCGTTCAGAGGCAGCCCCAGCATTTT.

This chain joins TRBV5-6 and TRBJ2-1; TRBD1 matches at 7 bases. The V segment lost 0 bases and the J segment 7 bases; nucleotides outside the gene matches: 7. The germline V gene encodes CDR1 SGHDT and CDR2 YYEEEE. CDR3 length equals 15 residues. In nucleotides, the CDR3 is TGTGCCAGCAGCTTGGGACAGGGATGGGGGAATGAGCAGTTCTTC. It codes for CASSLGQGWGNEQFF.

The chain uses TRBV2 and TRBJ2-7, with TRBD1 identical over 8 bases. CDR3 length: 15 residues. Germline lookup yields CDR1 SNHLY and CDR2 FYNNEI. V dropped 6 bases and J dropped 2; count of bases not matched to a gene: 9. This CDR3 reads CASRLTGTGAYEQYF. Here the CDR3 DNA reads TGTGCCAGCAGGTTGACCGGGACAGGAGCCTACGAGCAGTACTTC.

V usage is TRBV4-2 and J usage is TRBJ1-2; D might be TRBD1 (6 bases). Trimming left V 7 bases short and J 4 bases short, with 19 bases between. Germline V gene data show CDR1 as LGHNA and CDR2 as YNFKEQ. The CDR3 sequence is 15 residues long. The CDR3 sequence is CASTKEGGRGYGYTF. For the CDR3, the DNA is TGTGCCAGCACCAAGGAAGGGGGACGGGGCTATGGCTACACCTTC.

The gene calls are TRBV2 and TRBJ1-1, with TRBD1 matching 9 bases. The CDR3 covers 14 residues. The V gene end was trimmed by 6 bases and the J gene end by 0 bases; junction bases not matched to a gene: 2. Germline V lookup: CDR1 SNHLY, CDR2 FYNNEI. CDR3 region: CASRGTGMNTEAFF. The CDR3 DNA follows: TGTGCCAGCAGGGGGACAGGGATGAACACTGAAGCTTTCTTT. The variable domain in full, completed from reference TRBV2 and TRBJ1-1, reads EPEVTQTPSHQVTQMGQEVILRCVPISNHLYFYWYRQILGQKVEFLVSFYNNEISEKSEIFDDQFSVERPDGSNFTLKIRSTKLEDSAMYFCASRGTGMNTEAFFGQGTRLTVV.

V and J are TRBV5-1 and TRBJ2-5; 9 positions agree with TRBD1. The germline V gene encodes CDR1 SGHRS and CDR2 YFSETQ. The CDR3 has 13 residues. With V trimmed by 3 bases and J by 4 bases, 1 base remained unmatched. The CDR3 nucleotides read TGCGCCAGCAGCTCGGACAGGGGAGAGACCCAGTACTTC. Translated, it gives CASSSDRGETQYF.

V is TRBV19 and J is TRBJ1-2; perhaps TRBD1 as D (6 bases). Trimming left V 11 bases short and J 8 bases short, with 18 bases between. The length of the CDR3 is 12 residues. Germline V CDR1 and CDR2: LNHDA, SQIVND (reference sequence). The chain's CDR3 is CAAANRVWGYTF. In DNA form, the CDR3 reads TGTGCCGCGGCAAACAGGGTCTGGGGCTACACCTTC. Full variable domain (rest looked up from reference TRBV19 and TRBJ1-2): DGGITQSPKYLFRKEGQNVTLSCEQNLNHDAMYWYRQDPGQGLRLIYYSQIVNDFQKGDIAEGYSVSREKKESFPLTVTSAQKNPTAFYLCAAANRVWGYTFGSGTRLTVV.

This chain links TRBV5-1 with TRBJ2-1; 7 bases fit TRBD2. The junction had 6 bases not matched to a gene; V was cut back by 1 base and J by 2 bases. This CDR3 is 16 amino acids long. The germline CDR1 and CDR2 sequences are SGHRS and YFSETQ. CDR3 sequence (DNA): TGCGCCAGCAGCTTGTCTGGGACTACCGCCTACAATGAGCAGTTCTTC. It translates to CASSLSGTTAYNEQFF. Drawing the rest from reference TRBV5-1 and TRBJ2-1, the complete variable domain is KAGVTQTPRYLIKTRGQQVTLSCSPISGHRSVSWYQQTPGQGLQFLFEYFSETQRNKGNFPGRFSGRQFSNSRSEMNVSTLELGDSALYLCASSLSGTTAYNEQFFGPGTRLTVL.

The CDR3 here is CASSSPSPGLIPGRNQPQHF. CDR3 bases: TGTGCCAGCAGCTCCCCATCACCGGGACTCATTCCCGGACGCAATCAGCCCCAGCATTTT. This chain uses TRBV7-3 with TRBJ1-5, with D possibly being TRBD1 (5 bases). CDR3 size: 20 residues. V lost 4 bases, J lost 2 bases, and 27 bases lay in between. Looked up from germline, CDR1 is SGHTA and CDR2 is FQGTGA.

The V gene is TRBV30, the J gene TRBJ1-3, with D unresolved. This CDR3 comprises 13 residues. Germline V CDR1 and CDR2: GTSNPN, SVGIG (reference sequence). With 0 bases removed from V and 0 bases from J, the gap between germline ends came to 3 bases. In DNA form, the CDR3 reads TGTGCCTGGAGTGTAGCCTCTGGAAACACCATATATTTT. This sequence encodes CAWSVASGNTIYF.

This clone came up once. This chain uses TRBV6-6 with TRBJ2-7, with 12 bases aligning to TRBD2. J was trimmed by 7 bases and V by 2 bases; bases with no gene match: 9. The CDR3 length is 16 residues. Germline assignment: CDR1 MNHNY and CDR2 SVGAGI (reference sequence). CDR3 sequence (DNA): TGTGCCAGCAGTTACCTCGGGACTAGCGGGCGGAGGGAGCAGTACTTC. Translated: CASSYLGTSGRREQYF.

The CDR3 bases are TGTGCCAGCAGCGTATCTAGCGGGGACCTTGATGAGCAGTTCTTC. Protein: CASSVSSGDLDEQFF. The chain has TRBV9 and TRBJ2-1, with TRBD2 identical over 9 bases. Germline V gene sequence: CDR1 SGDLS, CDR2 YYNGEE. V was pared by 1 base and J by 8 bases, with 7 bases of the junction left unmatched. CDR3 size: 15 residues.

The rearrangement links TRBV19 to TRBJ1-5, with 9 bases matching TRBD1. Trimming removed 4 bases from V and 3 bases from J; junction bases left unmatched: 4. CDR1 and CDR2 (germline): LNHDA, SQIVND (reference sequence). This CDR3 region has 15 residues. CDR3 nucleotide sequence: TGTGCCAGTAGTAAGGGGACAGGGTACAATCAGCCCCAGCATTTT. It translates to CASSKGTGYNQPQHF.

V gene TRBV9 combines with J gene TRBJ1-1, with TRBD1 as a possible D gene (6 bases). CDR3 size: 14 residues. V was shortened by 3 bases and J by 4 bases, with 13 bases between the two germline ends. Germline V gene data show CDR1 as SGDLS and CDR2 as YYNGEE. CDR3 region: CASSAYRVGTEAFF. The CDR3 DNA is TGTGCCAGCAGCGCCTACAGGGTTGGCACTGAAGCTTTCTTT.

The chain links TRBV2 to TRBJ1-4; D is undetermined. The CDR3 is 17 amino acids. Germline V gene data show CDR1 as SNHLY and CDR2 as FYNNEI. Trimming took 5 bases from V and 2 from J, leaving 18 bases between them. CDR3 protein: CASSQRSVSRTNEKLFF. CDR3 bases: TGTGCCAGCAGTCAAAGGTCGGTTTCGAGGACTAATGAAAAACTGTTTTTT.

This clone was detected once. The CDR3 protein is CASSEEREIPKEPQHF. DNA for the CDR3: TGTGCCAGCAGTGAAGAGAGGGAGATTCCCAAAGAGCCCCAGCATTTT. V is TRBV6-1 and J is TRBJ1-5; D gene ambiguous. CDR1 and CDR2 from the germline V gene are MNHNS and SASEGT. Trimming took 1 base from V and 8 from J, leaving 18 bases between them. The CDR3 contains 16 residues.

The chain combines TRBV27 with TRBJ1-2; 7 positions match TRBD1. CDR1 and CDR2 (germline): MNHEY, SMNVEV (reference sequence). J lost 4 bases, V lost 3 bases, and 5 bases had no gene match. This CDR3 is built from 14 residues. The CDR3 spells CASSFRSGGYGYTF. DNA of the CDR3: TGTGCCAGCAGTTTTAGGTCAGGGGGCTATGGCTACACCTTC.